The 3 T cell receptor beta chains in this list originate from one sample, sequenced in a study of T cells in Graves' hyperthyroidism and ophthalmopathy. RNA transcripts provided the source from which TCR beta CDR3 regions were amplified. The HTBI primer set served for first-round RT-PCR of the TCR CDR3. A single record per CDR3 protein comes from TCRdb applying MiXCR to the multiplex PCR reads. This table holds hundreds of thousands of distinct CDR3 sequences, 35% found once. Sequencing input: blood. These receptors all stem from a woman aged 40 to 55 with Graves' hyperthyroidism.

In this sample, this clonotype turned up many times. The DNA of the CDR3 is TGTGCCAGCAGTTACGTGGCGACAGGGCAGCACAATTCACCCCTCCACTTT. Translating it yields CASSYVATGQHNSPLHF. The V and J genes are TRBV6-5 and TRBJ1-6; the match to TRBD1 covers 7 bases. Germline values: CDR1 MNHEY, CDR2 SVGAGI. The J segment lost 7 bases and the V segment lost 2 bases, leaving 11 bases of the junction unmatched. The CDR3 loop spans 17 amino acids.

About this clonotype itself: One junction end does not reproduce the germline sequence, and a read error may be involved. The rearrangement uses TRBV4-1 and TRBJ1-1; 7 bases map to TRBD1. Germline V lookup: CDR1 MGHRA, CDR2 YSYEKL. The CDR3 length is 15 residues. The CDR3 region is CASSQDQGGGTGAFF. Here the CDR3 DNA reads TGCGCCAGCAGCCAAGATCAGGGAGGGGGCACTGGAGCTTTCTTT.

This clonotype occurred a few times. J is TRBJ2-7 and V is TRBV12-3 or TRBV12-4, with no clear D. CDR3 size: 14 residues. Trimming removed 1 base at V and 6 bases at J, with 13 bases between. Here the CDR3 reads CASSLESPWGEQYF. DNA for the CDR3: TGTGCCAGCAGTTTAGAATCACCGTGGGGCGAGCAGTACTTC.